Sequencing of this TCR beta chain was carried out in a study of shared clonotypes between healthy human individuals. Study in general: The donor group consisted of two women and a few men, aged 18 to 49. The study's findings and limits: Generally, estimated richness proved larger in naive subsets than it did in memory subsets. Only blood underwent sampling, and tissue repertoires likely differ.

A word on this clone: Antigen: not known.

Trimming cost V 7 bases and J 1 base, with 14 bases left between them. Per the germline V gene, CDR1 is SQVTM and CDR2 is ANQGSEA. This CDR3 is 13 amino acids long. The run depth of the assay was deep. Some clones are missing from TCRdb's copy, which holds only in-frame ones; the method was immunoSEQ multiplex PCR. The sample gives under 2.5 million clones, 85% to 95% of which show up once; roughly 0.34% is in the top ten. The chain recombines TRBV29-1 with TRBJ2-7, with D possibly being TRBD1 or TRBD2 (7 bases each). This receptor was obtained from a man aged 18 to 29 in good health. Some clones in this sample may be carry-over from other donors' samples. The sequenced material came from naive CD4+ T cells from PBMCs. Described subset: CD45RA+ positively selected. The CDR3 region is CSAGGGQSYEQYF. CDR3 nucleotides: TGCAGCGCCGGCGGGGGACAGTCCTACGAGCAGTACTTC.